This is a list of T cell receptor beta chains from one sample in a study of immune evolution from preneoplasia to lung adenocarcinoma. Clones were read by immunoSEQ multiplex PCR, and TCRdb kept only the in-frame ones, dropping some. The sample consists of about 26,000 clones, roughly 70% of them appearing once. Source material: FFPE invasive lung adenocarcinoma tissue. Source of these receptors: a person aged 55 to 75 with invasive lung adenocarcinoma. Some clones in this sample may be carry-over from other donors' samples. Both conserved end residues are part of each CDR3. The order of the fields is D gene, J gene, CDR3 length, V gene, CDR3 protein. D genes are given only for firm matches.

d_call: .; j_call: TRBJ2-2; cdr3_length: 13; v_call: TRBV29-1; cdr3_aa: CSVEGGRTGELFF
d_call: .; j_call: TRBJ1-2; cdr3_length: 16; v_call: TRBV27; cdr3_aa: CASSPTGGTYGYGYTF
d_call: .; j_call: TRBJ2-1; cdr3_length: 15; v_call: TRBV30; cdr3_aa: CAWSNGGVAYNEQFF
d_call: .; j_call: TRBJ2-7; cdr3_length: 14; v_call: TRBV7-9; cdr3_aa: CASSLSPQDREQYF
d_call: .; j_call: TRBJ1-5; cdr3_length: 16; v_call: TRBV28; cdr3_aa: CASSFDRGQINQPQHF
d_call: .; j_call: TRBJ1-1; cdr3_length: 17; v_call: TRBV12-5; cdr3_aa: CASGLVLSGGLGTEAFF
d_call: .; j_call: TRBJ2-3; cdr3_length: 13; v_call: TRBV11-3; cdr3_aa: CASSGGSGNTQYF
d_call: TRBD1; j_call: TRBJ2-7; cdr3_length: 15; v_call: TRBV5-5; cdr3_aa: CASSPARDSASKEHF
d_call: .; j_call: TRBJ1-2; cdr3_length: 13; v_call: TRBV30; cdr3_aa: CAWTGGSRYGYTF
d_call: .; j_call: TRBJ2-3; cdr3_length: 15; v_call: TRBV7-2; cdr3_aa: CASSLSRDSTDTQYF
d_call: TRBD1; j_call: TRBJ2-2; cdr3_length: 15; v_call: TRBV6-4; cdr3_aa: CASSPGTGNTGELFF
d_call: .; j_call: TRBJ1-1; cdr3_length: 16; v_call: TRBV19; cdr3_aa: CASSHRATKGNTEAFF
d_call: TRBD2; j_call: TRBJ2-1; cdr3_length: 13; v_call: TRBV7-9; cdr3_aa: CASRLAAYNEQFF
d_call: TRBD1; j_call: TRBJ1-2; cdr3_length: 16; v_call: TRBV19; cdr3_aa: CASSSTGQGENYGYTF
d_call: TRBD1; j_call: TRBJ1-1; cdr3_length: 15; v_call: TRBV19; cdr3_aa: CASSIKGQGAAEAFF
d_call: .; j_call: TRBJ1-2; cdr3_length: 11; v_call: TRBV18; cdr3_aa: CASRTVYGYTF
d_call: .; j_call: TRBJ1-2; cdr3_length: 14; v_call: TRBV19; cdr3_aa: CASTRVGAEYGYTF
d_call: TRBD1; j_call: TRBJ1-5; cdr3_length: 17; v_call: TRBV4-3; cdr3_aa: CASSLTGGGYSNQPQHF
d_call: TRBD2; j_call: TRBJ2-3; cdr3_length: 15; v_call: TRBV29-1; cdr3_aa: CSAQSGTSGRDTQYF
d_call: TRBD2; j_call: TRBJ2-4; cdr3_length: 15; v_call: TRBV4-2; cdr3_aa: CASSPLLAGRNIQYF
d_call: .; j_call: TRBJ2-7; cdr3_length: 15; v_call: TRBV21-1; cdr3_aa: CASSKDRTKTYEQYF
d_call: .; j_call: TRBJ1-2; cdr3_length: 15; v_call: TRBV4-2; cdr3_aa: CASSLSTVSNYGYTF
d_call: TRBD2; j_call: TRBJ2-7; cdr3_length: 13; v_call: TRBV30; cdr3_aa: CAWSPGTTYEQYF
d_call: .; j_call: TRBJ1-4; cdr3_length: 14; v_call: TRBV5-5; cdr3_aa: CASSSGSVGEKLFF
d_call: .; j_call: TRBJ1-1; cdr3_length: 13; v_call: TRBV6-4; cdr3_aa: CASSKQGITEAFF
d_call: .; j_call: TRBJ2-5; cdr3_length: 13; v_call: TRBV11-3; cdr3_aa: CASSLSEEETQYF
d_call: .; j_call: TRBJ1-1; cdr3_length: 13; v_call: TRBV6-5; cdr3_aa: CASSSHRDTEAFF
d_call: .; j_call: TRBJ2-1; cdr3_length: 14; v_call: TRBV5-1; cdr3_aa: CASAVGESYNEQFF
d_call: .; j_call: TRBJ2-7; cdr3_length: 11; v_call: TRBV28; cdr3_aa: CASSGGFEQYF
d_call: .; j_call: TRBJ1-3; cdr3_length: 16; v_call: TRBV27; cdr3_aa: CASSLESPGDGNTIYF
d_call: TRBD2; j_call: TRBJ2-7; cdr3_length: 14; v_call: TRBV9; cdr3_aa: CASSVGGGVNEQYF
d_call: .; j_call: TRBJ1-1; cdr3_length: 13; v_call: TRBV7-9; cdr3_aa: CASSQDGVTEAFF
d_call: .; j_call: TRBJ1-2; cdr3_length: 14; v_call: TRBV11-3; cdr3_aa: CASSFDSPLDGYTF
d_call: .; j_call: TRBJ2-2; cdr3_length: 16; v_call: TRBV9; cdr3_aa: CASSVASGDPTGELFF
d_call: .; j_call: TRBJ2-7; cdr3_length: 18; v_call: TRBV2; cdr3_aa: CASSEAGRARLRAYEQYF
d_call: .; j_call: TRBJ1-1; cdr3_length: 13; v_call: TRBV5-1; cdr3_aa: CASSFDRNTEAFF
d_call: .; j_call: TRBJ1-5; cdr3_length: 19; v_call: TRBV28; cdr3_aa: CASSFHPMGSVYSNQPQHF
d_call: .; j_call: TRBJ2-1; cdr3_length: 11; v_call: TRBV2; cdr3_aa: CASSDMNEQFF
d_call: TRBD1; j_call: TRBJ1-1; cdr3_length: 14; v_call: TRBV7-9; cdr3_aa: CASSSQGVGTEAFF
d_call: .; j_call: TRBJ2-7; cdr3_length: 14; v_call: TRBV6-1; cdr3_aa: CASITSPGTGEQYF
d_call: .; j_call: TRBJ1-4; cdr3_length: 13; v_call: TRBV14; cdr3_aa: CASSRGINEKLFF
d_call: .; j_call: TRBJ2-7; cdr3_length: 14; v_call: TRBV2; cdr3_aa: CASSEQGLTYEQYF
d_call: TRBD1; j_call: TRBJ1-1; cdr3_length: 15; v_call: TRBV29-1; cdr3_aa: CSVGAGTGFGTEAFF
d_call: .; j_call: TRBJ2-1; cdr3_length: 11; v_call: TRBV6-5; cdr3_aa: CASKRWDEQFF
d_call: TRBD2; j_call: TRBJ2-3; cdr3_length: 18; v_call: TRBV7-8; cdr3_aa: CASSSPLRLARYTDTQYF
d_call: TRBD2; j_call: TRBJ2-1; cdr3_length: 16; v_call: TRBV9; cdr3_aa: CASSARAGGYGDEQFF
d_call: .; j_call: TRBJ2-7; cdr3_length: 13; v_call: TRBV21-1; cdr3_aa: CASSKRAVFEQYF
d_call: TRBD1; j_call: TRBJ2-1; cdr3_length: 13; v_call: TRBV19; cdr3_aa: CASSIRGQDEQFF
d_call: TRBD2; j_call: TRBJ2-3; cdr3_length: 15; v_call: TRBV2; cdr3_aa: CASSGLAGPTDTQYF
d_call: .; j_call: TRBJ2-3; cdr3_length: 15; v_call: TRBV19; cdr3_aa: CATTRRIGSTDTQYF